This T cell receptor beta chain was identified during a study of shared clonotypes between healthy human individuals. Regarding the study as a whole: Generally, estimated richness proved larger in naive subsets than it did in memory subsets.

A deep-level run was used for the assay. Sequencing used immunoSEQ multiplex PCR; TCRdb keeps in-frame clones, though not all of them. The sample has about 960,000 clones; 76% are singletons. Details on this clone: Its target is not known.

The ends lost 4 bases at V and 10 bases at J; junction bases unmatched: 9. The length of the CDR3 is 13 residues. From germline, CDR1 is SGDLS and CDR2 YYNGEE. V and J are TRBV9 and TRBJ2-3; TRBD2 aligns across 7 bases. The sequence came from a man between 18 and 35 years old in good health. Sequenced input: memory CD4+ T cells sorted from blood. Noted subset: CD45RA-negative fraction. The CDR3 sequence is CASSTQPAGSQYF. CDR3 nucleotide sequence: TGTGCCAGCAGCACACAGCCAGCGGGGTCGCAGTATTTT.